Listed below are T cell receptor beta chains from one sample, sequenced in a study of CD8 T cells in Susac syndrome. TCRdb reprocessed the immunoSEQ multiplex PCR reads with MiXCR, giving one entry per CDR3 protein. The sample lists around 220,000 distinct CDR3 sequences, around 90% seen once, with roughly 0.13% in the top ten. The specimen was CD8+ T cells from PBMCs. These receptors all stem from a human donor with multiple sclerosis. Each CDR3 is given with its conserved first and last residue. The D gene is left open where the match is weak. Not every row has a clone size; where given, it reads once, few, many or a size class.

clone size: once; J gene: TRBJ1-1; V gene: TRBV30; D gene: NA; CDR3 DNA: TGTGCCTGGATGATGACAGACGTGGCTTTCTTT; CDR3 protein: CAWMMTDVAFF
clone size: NA; J gene: TRBJ2-7; V gene: TRBV13; D gene: TRBD1; CDR3 DNA: TGTGCCAGCAGCCCGGGACAGGGCGGATACTACGAGCAGTACTTC; CDR3 protein: CASSPGQGGYYEQYF
clone size: once; J gene: TRBJ2-3; V gene: TRBV19; D gene: NA; CDR3 DNA: TGTGGGACATCCAAGAATGATACGCAGTATTTT; CDR3 protein: CGTSKNDTQYF
clone size: NA; J gene: TRBJ1-1; V gene: TRBV6-2/TRBV6-3; D gene: NA; CDR3 DNA: TGTGCCAGCAGTCGCTTTATGAACACTGAAGCTTTCTTT; CDR3 protein: CASSRFMNTEAFF
clone size: NA; J gene: TRBJ1-1; V gene: TRBV19; D gene: NA; CDR3 DNA: TGTGCCGCCTCTCAGGGATCCCCTTACATGAACACTGAAGCTTTCTTT; CDR3 protein: CAASQGSPYMNTEAFF
clone size: NA; J gene: TRBJ2-7; V gene: TRBV27; D gene: NA; CDR3 DNA: TGTGCCAGCAGCAGACAGGCATACATCTACGAGCAGTACTTC; CDR3 protein: CASSRQAYIYEQYF
clone size: NA; J gene: TRBJ2-6; V gene: TRBV6-2/TRBV6-3; D gene: NA; CDR3 DNA: TGTGCCAGCAGGACCAGCCAGATCCGCTCTGGGGCCAACGTCCTGACTTTC; CDR3 protein: CASRTSQIRSGANVLTF
clone size: NA; J gene: TRBJ2-3; V gene: TRBV9; D gene: TRBD2; CDR3 DNA: TGTGCCAGCAGCGTAGAAGTAGCGGGGGCCCACACGCAGTATTTT; CDR3 protein: CASSVEVAGAHTQYF
clone size: NA; J gene: TRBJ2-1; V gene: TRBV7-9; D gene: TRBD2; CDR3 DNA: TGTGCCAGCAGCGCCCCCCCTGCGGGAGGGGTTAATGAGCAGTTCTTC; CDR3 protein: CASSAPPAGGVNEQFF
clone size: few; J gene: TRBJ2-7; V gene: TRBV9; D gene: NA; CDR3 DNA: TGTGCCAGCAGCGAGGGTACTAGCAGCTACGAGCAGTACTTC; CDR3 protein: CASSEGTSSYEQYF
clone size: NA; J gene: TRBJ2-7; V gene: TRBV9; D gene: TRBD2; CDR3 DNA: TGTGCCAGCAGCGTCGGGACTAGCGGGAGTTCCGAGCAGTACTTC; CDR3 protein: CASSVGTSGSSEQYF
clone size: NA; J gene: TRBJ2-1; V gene: TRBV7-2; D gene: TRBD2; CDR3 DNA: TGTGCCAGCAGCATTCTAGCGGGAGCCTACAATGAGCAGTTCTTC; CDR3 protein: CASSILAGAYNEQFF
clone size: NA; J gene: TRBJ2-1; V gene: TRBV27; D gene: NA; CDR3 DNA: TGTGCCAGCAGGGGATTAGGGAGCTCCTACAATGAGCAGTTCTTC; CDR3 protein: CASRGLGSSYNEQFF
clone size: NA; J gene: TRBJ2-1; V gene: TRBV6-2/TRBV6-3; D gene: NA; CDR3 DNA: TGTGCCAGCAGTTCGGGCCGACCCGCGGGGTACAATGAGCAGTTCTTC; CDR3 protein: CASSSGRPAGYNEQFF
clone size: NA; J gene: TRBJ2-1; V gene: TRBV9; D gene: TRBD2; CDR3 DNA: TGTGCCAGCAGCGTAGCCCGGACTAGCGGGGGGTATAACGAGCAGTTCTTC; CDR3 protein: CASSVARTSGGYNEQFF
clone size: NA; J gene: TRBJ1-1; V gene: TRBV13; D gene: NA; CDR3 DNA: TGTGCCAGCAGCTTAGGCGGGCAGGGGTGGCAGTGGGCTGAAGCTTTCTTT; CDR3 protein: CASSLGGQGWQWAEAFF
clone size: NA; J gene: TRBJ1-1; V gene: TRBV11-1; D gene: TRBD1; CDR3 DNA: TGTGCCAGCAGCTTAGAGGGACAGGGTGATTTCTTT; CDR3 protein: CASSLEGQGDFF
clone size: NA; J gene: TRBJ2-3; V gene: TRBV27; D gene: NA; CDR3 DNA: TGTGCCAGCAGAAATTTAGAAGATACGCAGTATTTT; CDR3 protein: CASRNLEDTQYF
clone size: NA; J gene: TRBJ2-5; V gene: TRBV13; D gene: NA; CDR3 DNA: TGTGCCAGCAGTCGCCGGGGACAAGAGACCCAGTACTTC; CDR3 protein: CASSRRGQETQYF
clone size: NA; J gene: TRBJ2-5; V gene: TRBV6-1; D gene: NA; CDR3 DNA: TGTGCCAGCAGTGAGGTGGTCTTGGGGGAAGAGACCCAGTACTTC; CDR3 protein: CASSEVVLGEETQYF
clone size: NA; J gene: TRBJ1-1; V gene: TRBV3-1; D gene: NA; CDR3 DNA: TGTGCCAGCAGCCAAGATCCAGAGCACAGGAGCGGTGAAGCTTTCTTT; CDR3 protein: CASSQDPEHRSGEAFF
clone size: NA; J gene: TRBJ2-3; V gene: TRBV2; D gene: NA; CDR3 DNA: TGTGCCAGCACCCTGGGGCTACCGCAGGATTTT; CDR3 protein: CASTLGLPQDF
clone size: NA; J gene: TRBJ1-5; V gene: TRBV15; D gene: NA; CDR3 DNA: TGTGCCACCAGGGAGGGCAGCGCCAATCAGCCCCAGCATTTT; CDR3 protein: CATREGSANQPQHF
clone size: NA; J gene: TRBJ2-3; V gene: TRBV7-8; D gene: TRBD2; CDR3 DNA: TGTGCCAGCAGCGCGGTTAGCGGGGGGACACCCACAGATACGCAGTATTTT; CDR3 protein: CASSAVSGGTPTDTQYF
clone size: NA; J gene: TRBJ2-1; V gene: TRBV2; D gene: NA; CDR3 DNA: TGTGCCAGCAGCCTCGACAATGAGCAGTTCTTC; CDR3 protein: CASSLDNEQFF
clone size: NA; J gene: TRBJ1-2; V gene: TRBV30; D gene: NA; CDR3 DNA: TGTGCCTGGAGTGTCGGGAACCCTCACTATGATGGCTACACCTTC; CDR3 protein: CAWSVGNPHYDGYTF
clone size: NA; J gene: TRBJ1-2; V gene: TRBV25-1; D gene: NA; CDR3 DNA: TGTGCCAGCAGTGAACTGACAGGAGGGGGGTACTATGGCTACACCTTC; CDR3 protein: CASSELTGGGYYGYTF
clone size: NA; J gene: TRBJ2-1; V gene: TRBV24-1; D gene: NA; CDR3 DNA: TGTGCCACCAGTGATTTCAAAGTAGTCAATGAGCAGTTCTTC; CDR3 protein: CATSDFKVVNEQFF
clone size: NA; J gene: TRBJ2-1; V gene: TRBV7-8; D gene: TRBD1; CDR3 DNA: TGTGCCAGCAGCTTAAGAGCCTGGGCCGGGACAGGGGGCGATGAGCAGTTCTTC; CDR3 protein: CASSLRAWAGTGGDEQFF
clone size: NA; J gene: TRBJ2-7; V gene: TRBV6-1; D gene: NA; CDR3 DNA: TGTGCCAGCAGACTACTAGGGCCGTCCCACGAGCAGTACTTC; CDR3 protein: CASRLLGPSHEQYF
clone size: NA; J gene: TRBJ1-6; V gene: TRBV6-5; D gene: NA; CDR3 DNA: TGTGCCAGCAGTTACTCAACAGGATGGGAAAATTCACCCCTCCACTTT; CDR3 protein: CASSYSTGWENSPLHF
clone size: NA; J gene: TRBJ2-7; V gene: TRBV7-8; D gene: TRBD2; CDR3 DNA: TGTGCCAGCAGCCCCGTGCGGGGGGCCTTGGAGCAGTACTTC; CDR3 protein: CASSPVRGALEQYF
clone size: NA; J gene: TRBJ2-5; V gene: TRBV6-6; D gene: TRBD2; CDR3 DNA: TGTGCCACCGGGACTAGCGTCCAAGAGACCCAGTACTTC; CDR3 protein: CATGTSVQETQYF
clone size: NA; J gene: TRBJ2-1; V gene: TRBV14; D gene: TRBD2; CDR3 DNA: TGTGCCAGCAGCCAAGGGTGGGGAGCGGGGAACTACAATGAGCAGTTCTTC; CDR3 protein: CASSQGWGAGNYNEQFF
clone size: once; J gene: TRBJ1-5; V gene: TRBV30; D gene: NA; CDR3 DNA: TGTGCCTGGAGTGATGGCAATCAGCCCCAGCATTTT; CDR3 protein: CAWSDGNQPQHF
clone size: once; J gene: TRBJ2-5; V gene: TRBV29-1; D gene: NA; CDR3 DNA: TGCAGCGTTGAGCCCATAGTCGCGGAAGGGGAGACCCAGTACTTC; CDR3 protein: CSVEPIVAEGETQYF
clone size: NA; J gene: TRBJ2-7; V gene: TRBV3-1; D gene: NA; CDR3 DNA: TGTGCCAGCAGCCAAGGTTCGACCCTTTATACCTACGAGCAGTACTTC; CDR3 protein: CASSQGSTLYTYEQYF
clone size: NA; J gene: TRBJ2-7; V gene: TRBV29-1; D gene: NA; CDR3 DNA: TGCAGCGTTACGACGCCTAACCCGTACGAGCAGTACTTC; CDR3 protein: CSVTTPNPYEQYF
clone size: NA; J gene: TRBJ2-7; V gene: TRBV3-1; D gene: TRBD1; CDR3 DNA: TGTGCCAGCAGCCAATATCCCGGGACAGTCTCCTACGAGCAGTACTTC; CDR3 protein: CASSQYPGTVSYEQYF
clone size: once; J gene: TRBJ1-2; V gene: TRBV30; D gene: NA; CDR3 DNA: TGTGCCTGGAGTGTTGGGAGAACTAACTATGGCTACACCTTC; CDR3 protein: CAWSVGRTNYGYTF
clone size: NA; J gene: TRBJ2-7; V gene: TRBV27; D gene: NA; CDR3 DNA: TGTGCCAGCAGCCCTCAACTTACCTACGAGCAGTACTTC; CDR3 protein: CASSPQLTYEQYF
clone size: NA; J gene: TRBJ1-5; V gene: TRBV13; D gene: NA; CDR3 DNA: TGTGCCAGCAGCTCTCATGGGGAAGCGCGTCAGCCCCAGCATTTT; CDR3 protein: CASSSHGEARQPQHF
clone size: once; J gene: TRBJ1-1; V gene: TRBV20-1; D gene: NA; CDR3 DNA: TGCAGTGCTAGACTCCACAGGGCGTACCTGAACACTGAAGCTTTCTTT; CDR3 protein: CSARLHRAYLNTEAFF
clone size: NA; J gene: TRBJ2-1; V gene: TRBV7-9; D gene: NA; CDR3 DNA: TGTGCCAGCAGTGGGACGGACGGCAGCTCCTACAATGAGCAGTTCTTC; CDR3 protein: CASSGTDGSSYNEQFF
clone size: NA; J gene: TRBJ2-1; V gene: TRBV9; D gene: NA; CDR3 DNA: TGTGCCAGCGGGGGGCCTTCGAATGAGCAGTTCTTC; CDR3 protein: CASGGPSNEQFF
clone size: NA; J gene: TRBJ2-5; V gene: TRBV27; D gene: NA; CDR3 DNA: TGTGCCAGCAGTTTATCAGGGTCGGATGAGACCCAGTACTTC; CDR3 protein: CASSLSGSDETQYF
clone size: NA; J gene: TRBJ1-6; V gene: TRBV24-1; D gene: NA; CDR3 DNA: TGTGCCACCAGTGAGACCGACGGACCCCTCCACTTT; CDR3 protein: CATSETDGPLHF
clone size: NA; J gene: TRBJ2-2; V gene: TRBV24-1; D gene: NA; CDR3 DNA: TGTGCCACCAGTGATTTCGTCACCGGGGAGCTGTTTTTT; CDR3 protein: CATSDFVTGELFF
clone size: few; J gene: TRBJ1-1; V gene: TRBV18; D gene: NA; CDR3 DNA: TGTGCCAGCTCACGAGGGGGGAACACTGAAGCTTTCTTT; CDR3 protein: CASSRGGNTEAFF
clone size: NA; J gene: TRBJ2-1; V gene: TRBV5-6; D gene: NA; CDR3 DNA: TGTGCCAGCAGCTTGTCCGATTCAGGGTTCTACAATGAGCAGTTCTTC; CDR3 protein: CASSLSDSGFYNEQFF
clone size: NA; J gene: TRBJ2-3; V gene: TRBV24-1; D gene: NA; CDR3 DNA: TGTGCCACCAGTGATTTCCGCCTAGGTGCACCGCAGTATTTT; CDR3 protein: CATSDFRLGAPQYF
clone size: once; J gene: TRBJ2-1; V gene: TRBV4-3; D gene: TRBD2; CDR3 DNA: TGCGCCAGCAGTTACGGACTAGCGGGAGGGCCTTTAGAGGTCAATGAGCAGTTCTTC; CDR3 protein: CASSYGLAGGPLEVNEQFF
clone size: NA; J gene: TRBJ2-6; V gene: TRBV10-3; D gene: NA; CDR3 DNA: TGTGCCATCAGAGCCACAGGGTCTGGGGCCAACGTCCTGACTTTC; CDR3 protein: CAIRATGSGANVLTF
clone size: few; J gene: TRBJ2-5; V gene: TRBV18; D gene: NA; CDR3 DNA: TGTGCCAGCTCACCACAAGAGACCCAGTACTTC; CDR3 protein: CASSPQETQYF
clone size: NA; J gene: TRBJ2-3; V gene: TRBV5-1; D gene: TRBD2; CDR3 DNA: TGCGCCAGCAGCTTGGGGGGCGGGGGGTACACAGATACGCAGTATTTT; CDR3 protein: CASSLGGGGYTDTQYF